This TCR beta chain emerged from a study of shared clonotypes between healthy human individuals. Assay: immunoSEQ multiplex PCR; the TCRdb copy retains only in-frame clones and omits some. The data show roughly 2.2 million clones, with about 90% seen just once and 0.3% to 0.45% held by the top ten. V was shortened by 5 bases and J by 7 bases, with 12 bases between the two germline ends. The CDR3 runs to 14 residues. The V gene's germline CDR1 is MNHEY and CDR2 SVGAGI. The material sequenced was naive CD4+ T cells from PBMCs. The subset: CD45RA+ positively selected. This TCR derives from a man younger than 35 in good health. Some clones in this sample may be carry-over from other donors' samples. The rearrangement joins TRBV6-5 to TRBJ1-6, with TRBD1 as a possible D gene (6 bases). The CDR3 is CASSRTVLNSPLHF. CDR3 DNA sequence: TGTGCCAGCAGTCGGACAGTTCTCAATTCACCCCTCCACTTT.